Sequencing of this T cell receptor (beta chain) was carried out in a study of blood T cell repertoires in COVID-19. In assigning cohorts, the study relied on participant-reported clinical history. Authors' data handling: Amplified reference gene primers provided the basis for estimating nucleated cell counts. Profiled with immunoSEQ multiplex PCR; TCRdb holds only in-frame clones, not every one. D and trimming come from the DNA, and the V and J calls and clone size come from that table. The data contain fewer than 350,000 clones, approximately 81% of them seen just once; the ten biggest clones take up 1.5% to 2%. The CDR3 consists of 15 residues. CDR1 is MNHNS, CDR2 SASEGT, per germline. V lost 3 bases to trimming and J lost 5 bases, with 17 bases between them.

The sequenced sample consisted of PBMCs or T cells enriched from blood (not recorded which). This clonotype was obtained from a woman under 40 who had been exposed to COVID-19. J is TRBJ2-7 and V is TRBV6-1, with D tentatively TRBD1 (6 bases). The CDR3 protein is CASSDRDTQWNEQYF. CDR3 nucleotides: TGTGCCAGCAGTGACCGGGACACTCAGTGGAACGAGCAGTACTTC.